Below, one T cell receptor (beta chain) is given with its context. The antigen it binds to is not known. Base qualities were left out, and no much larger clone turns up one base away. Each collaborating institution followed its own protocols to collect whole blood in K2EDTA tubes. For TCRbeta analysis, collaborators shipped samples as frozen whole blood, isolated PBMCs, or DNA extracted from either of those sample types. TCRbeta CDR3 regions were amplified from genomic DNA by means of the immunoSEQ Assay, a bias-controlled multiplex PCR. In the original analysis: The number of nucleated cells in each sample was estimated from the amplification of reference gene primers within the assay. To quantify the absolute abundance of each unique TCRbeta CDR3 rearrangement, sequence reads were collapsed and filtered. For each sample, productive Simpson clonality was calculated as the square root of Simpson's diversity index across productive rearrangements. TCRdb re-hosts the immuneACCESS table, in-frame sequences only. Its copies lack some clones; in the studies checked, an unresolved V gene accounts for under half of them, and the cause for the rest is not known. V and J calls and clone size are as listed in that table; D and trimming were resolved from the DNA. This sample has tens of thousands of clones in its table, and about 83% of those were observed once. Of the sample, about 43% falls within the top ten clones.

This record belongs to a study of blood T cell repertoires in COVID-19 (dated by TCRdb to the early 2020s). As for the study more broadly: Collaborator samples came from the United States, Italy and Spain and covered acute and convalescent phases of COVID-19. The prospective study material was composed of cDNA or gDNA derived from T cells, B-cell-depleted T cells, or PBMCs. The dataset comprised deeply sampled blood TCRbeta repertoires from subjects exposed to, actively infected with, or recovered from COVID-19. The repertoires were made available in a free public database intended to serve as a resource for research on the immune response to SARS-CoV-2. Samples came from the ongoing ImmuneRACE study (first 160 participants) plus 1,254 subjects from 6 global collaborators. The sample metadata nearly always contained a de-identified subject ID, COVID-19 status, age in years and sex. Where HLA class I and class II types were available, the types were taken from metadata supplied by the sample provider, not from assay-based typing. Overall study results and their limits: How much clinical and demographic metadata was included differed by source and by participant, and the metadata was provided uncurated.

The CDR3 has 17 amino acids, counting the end cysteine and phenylalanine. CDR3 DNA only is kept here, 51 bases in frame from base 1. Between the V and J ends, shortened by 1 base and 4 bases respectively, the junction contains 19 bases. CDR1 MGHRA and CDR2 YSYEKL were looked up in the germline V gene. The chain links TRBV4-1 with TRBJ1-2; the D segment cannot be called with confidence. Sequencing was done on a sample of peripheral blood. The clonotype comes from a man older than 75 with acute or convalescent COVID-19. The DNA sequence is TGCGCCAGCAGCCAAGGCTCAGGTCTGCACAATACCTATGGCTACACCTTC. This sequence encodes CASSQGSGLHNTYGYTF.